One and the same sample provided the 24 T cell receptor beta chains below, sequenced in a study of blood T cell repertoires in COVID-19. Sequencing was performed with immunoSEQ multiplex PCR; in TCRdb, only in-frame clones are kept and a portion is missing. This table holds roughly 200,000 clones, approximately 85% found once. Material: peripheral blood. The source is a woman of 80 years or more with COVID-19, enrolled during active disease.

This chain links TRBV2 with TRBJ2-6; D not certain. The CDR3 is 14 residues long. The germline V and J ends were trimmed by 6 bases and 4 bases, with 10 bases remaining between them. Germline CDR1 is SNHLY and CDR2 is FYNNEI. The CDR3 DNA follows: TGTGCCAGCAGAATGTCTTCCGGGGCCAACGTCCTGACTTTC. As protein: CASRMSSGANVLTF.

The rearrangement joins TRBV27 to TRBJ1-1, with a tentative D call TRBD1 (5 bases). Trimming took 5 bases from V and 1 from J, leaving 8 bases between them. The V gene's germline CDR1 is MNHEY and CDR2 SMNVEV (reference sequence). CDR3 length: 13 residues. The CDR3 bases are TGTGCCAGCAGTGGGGCACCGAACACTGAAGCTTTCTTT. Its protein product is CASSGAPNTEAFF.

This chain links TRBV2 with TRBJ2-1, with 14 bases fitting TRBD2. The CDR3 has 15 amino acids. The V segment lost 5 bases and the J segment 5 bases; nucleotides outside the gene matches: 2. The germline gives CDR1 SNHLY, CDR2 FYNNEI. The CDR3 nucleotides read TGTGCCAGCAGTCGGACTAGCGGGGGGCACAATGAGCAGTTCTTC. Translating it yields CASSRTSGGHNEQFF.

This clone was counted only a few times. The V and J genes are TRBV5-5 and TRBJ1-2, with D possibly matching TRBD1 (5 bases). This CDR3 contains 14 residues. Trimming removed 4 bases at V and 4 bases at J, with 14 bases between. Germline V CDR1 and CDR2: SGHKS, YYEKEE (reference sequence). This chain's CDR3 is CASSQLQGLYGYTF. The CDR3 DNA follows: TGTGCCAGCAGCCAATTGCAGGGTCTCTATGGCTACACCTTC.

CDR3 bases: TGTGCCAGCAGCTTATCGAGCGAGCAGTACTTC. Its translation: CASSLSSEQYF. This chain links TRBV7-6 with TRBJ2-7; D not resolved. The CDR3 has 11 residues. Trimming cost V 2 bases and J 6 bases, with 5 bases left between them. CDR1 SGHVS and CDR2 FNYEAQ come from the germline V gene.

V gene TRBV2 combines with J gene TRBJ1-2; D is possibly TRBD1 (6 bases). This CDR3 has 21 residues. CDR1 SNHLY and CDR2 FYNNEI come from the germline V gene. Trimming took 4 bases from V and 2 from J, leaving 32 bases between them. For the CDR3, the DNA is TGTGCCAGCAGTGCGTTCGAGGACAGTCCATTTACTCCCACATCGAACTATGGCTACACCTTC. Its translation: CASSAFEDSPFTPTSNYGYTF.

The CDR3 DNA reads TGTGCCAGCAGTCCAGACAGAACCGGGGAGCTGTTTTTT. Residues: CASSPDRTGELFF. The genes are TRBV2 and TRBJ2-2; tentative D call: TRBD1 (5 bases). Trimming pared 5 bases from V and 5 bases from J, leaving 9 bases between. This CDR3 region has 13 residues. Per the germline V gene, CDR1 is SNHLY and CDR2 is FYNNEI.

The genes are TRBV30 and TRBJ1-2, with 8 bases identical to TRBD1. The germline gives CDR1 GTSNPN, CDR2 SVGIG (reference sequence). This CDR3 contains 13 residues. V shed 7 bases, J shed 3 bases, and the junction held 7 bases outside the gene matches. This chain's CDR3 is CASTGEGDYGYTF. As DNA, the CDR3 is TGTGCCTCGACAGGGGAAGGAGACTATGGCTACACCTTC.

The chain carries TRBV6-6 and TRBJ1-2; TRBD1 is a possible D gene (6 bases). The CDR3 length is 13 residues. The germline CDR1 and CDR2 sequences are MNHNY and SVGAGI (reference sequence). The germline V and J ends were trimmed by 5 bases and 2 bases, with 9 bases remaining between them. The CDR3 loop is CASSADRNYGYTF. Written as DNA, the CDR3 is TGTGCCAGCAGTGCCGACAGGAACTATGGCTACACCTTC.

CDR3: CASSQPDRAPYEQYF. The CDR3 DNA is TGCGCCAGCAGCCAACCAGACAGGGCCCCTTACGAGCAGTACTTC. The chain is built from TRBV4-1 and TRBJ2-7; 7 nucleotides match TRBD1. V shed 2 bases, J shed 4 bases, and the junction held 8 bases outside the gene matches. CDR1 is MGHRA and CDR2 is YSYEKL in the germline V gene. The CDR3 sequence is 15 residues long.

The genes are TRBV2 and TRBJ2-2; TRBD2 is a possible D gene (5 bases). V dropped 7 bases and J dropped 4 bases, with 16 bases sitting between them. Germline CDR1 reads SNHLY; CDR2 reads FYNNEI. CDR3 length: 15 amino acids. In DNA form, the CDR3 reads TGTGCCAGCACGACTATCGGGAAACCCACCGGGGAGCTGTTTTTT. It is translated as CASTTIGKPTGELFF.

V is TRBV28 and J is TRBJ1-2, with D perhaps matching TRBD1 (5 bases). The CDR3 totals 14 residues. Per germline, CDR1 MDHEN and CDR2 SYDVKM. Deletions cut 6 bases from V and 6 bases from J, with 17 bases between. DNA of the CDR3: TGTGCCAGCAGAAGGTCCATGCCGGGGGATGGCTACACCTTC. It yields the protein CASRRSMPGDGYTF.

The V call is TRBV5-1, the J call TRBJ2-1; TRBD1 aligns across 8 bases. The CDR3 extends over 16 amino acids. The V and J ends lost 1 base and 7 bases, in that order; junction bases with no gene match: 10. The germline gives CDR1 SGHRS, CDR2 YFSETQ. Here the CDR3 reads CASSLSTGVGTNEQFF. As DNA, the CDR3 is TGCGCCAGCAGCTTGTCGACAGGGGTCGGTACGAATGAGCAGTTCTTC.

CDR3 coding DNA: TGTGCCAGCAGTTTGTCCGGGTTGGGCTACAATGAGCAGTTCTTC. Translation gives CASSLSGLGYNEQFF. The J gene is TRBJ2-1, the V gene TRBV28; unclear D gene. The germline CDR1 and CDR2 sequences are MDHEN and SYDVKM. The CDR3 spans 15 residues. V was clipped by 3 bases and J by 3 bases, with 12 bases between them.

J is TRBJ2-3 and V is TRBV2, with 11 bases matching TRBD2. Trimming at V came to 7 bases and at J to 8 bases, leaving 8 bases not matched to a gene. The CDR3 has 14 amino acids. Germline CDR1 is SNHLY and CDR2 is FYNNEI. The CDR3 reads CASKLAGAPGTQYF. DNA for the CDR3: TGTGCCAGCAAACTAGCGGGGGCCCCAGGTACGCAGTATTTT.

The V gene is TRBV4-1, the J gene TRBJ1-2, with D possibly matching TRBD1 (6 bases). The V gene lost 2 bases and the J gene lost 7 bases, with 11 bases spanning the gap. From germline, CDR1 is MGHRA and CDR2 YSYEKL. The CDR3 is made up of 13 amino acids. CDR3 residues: CASSQFVGGGYTF. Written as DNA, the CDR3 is TGCGCCAGCAGCCAATTTGTAGGGGGTGGCTACACCTTC.

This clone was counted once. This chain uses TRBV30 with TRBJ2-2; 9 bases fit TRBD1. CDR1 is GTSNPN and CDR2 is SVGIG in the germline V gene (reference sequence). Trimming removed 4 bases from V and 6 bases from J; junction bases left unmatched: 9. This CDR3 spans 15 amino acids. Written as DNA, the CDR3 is TGTGCCTGGACCTCAGGACAGGGGCAAGCCGGGGAGCTGTTTTTT. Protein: CAWTSGQGQAGELFF.

The chain's CDR3 is CASSSQGPSTDTQYF. Here the CDR3 DNA reads TGTGCCAGCAGTTCTCAGGGTCCTAGCACAGATACGCAGTATTTT. The chain couples TRBV6-5 to TRBJ2-3; the D gene is possibly TRBD1 (5 bases). V shed 4 bases and J shed 0 bases, with 11 bases lying between them. Per the germline V gene, CDR1 is MNHEY and CDR2 is SVGAGI. CDR3 length equals 15 residues.

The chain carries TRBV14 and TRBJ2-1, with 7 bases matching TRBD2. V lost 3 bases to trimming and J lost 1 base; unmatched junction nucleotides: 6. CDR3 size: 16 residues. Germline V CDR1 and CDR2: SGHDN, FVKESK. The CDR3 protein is CASSQISGLSYNEQFF. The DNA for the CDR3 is TGTGCCAGCAGCCAGATCTCGGGACTATCCTACAATGAGCAGTTCTTC.

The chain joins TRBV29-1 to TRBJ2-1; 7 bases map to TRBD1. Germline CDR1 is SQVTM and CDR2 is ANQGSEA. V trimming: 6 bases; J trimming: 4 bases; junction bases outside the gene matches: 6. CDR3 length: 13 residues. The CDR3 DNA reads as TGCAGCGTCGACGGGACAGTATACAATGAGCAGTTCTTC. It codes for CSVDGTVYNEQFF.

CDR3 DNA sequence: TGTGCCAGCAGGGGGGGAGGGAACACTGAAGCTTTCTTT. It translates to CASRGGGNTEAFF. The V and J genes are TRBV28 and TRBJ1-1; D is possibly TRBD1 (5 bases). The CDR3 has 13 amino acids. V lost 6 bases and J lost 1, with 9 bases in between. From germline, CDR1 is MDHEN and CDR2 SYDVKM.

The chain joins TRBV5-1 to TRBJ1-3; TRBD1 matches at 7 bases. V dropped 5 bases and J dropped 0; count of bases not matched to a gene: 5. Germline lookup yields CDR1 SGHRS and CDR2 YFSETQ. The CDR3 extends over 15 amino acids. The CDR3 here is CASRKDRNSGNTIYF. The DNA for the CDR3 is TGCGCCAGCAGAAAGGACAGGAACTCTGGAAACACCATATATTTT. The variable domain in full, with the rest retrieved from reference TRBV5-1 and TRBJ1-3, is KAGVTQTPRYLIKTRGQQVTLSCSPISGHRSVSWYQQTPGQGLQFLFEYFSETQRNKGNFPGRFSGRQFSNSRSEMNVSTLELGDSALYLCASRKDRNSGNTIYFGEGSWLTVV.

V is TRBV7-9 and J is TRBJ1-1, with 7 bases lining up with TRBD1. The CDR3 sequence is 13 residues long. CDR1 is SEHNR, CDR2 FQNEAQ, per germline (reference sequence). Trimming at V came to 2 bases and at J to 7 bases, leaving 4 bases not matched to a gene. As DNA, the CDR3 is TGTGCCAGCAGCTTATCAGGGGGAGGTGAAGCTTTCTTT. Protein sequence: CASSLSGGGEAFF.

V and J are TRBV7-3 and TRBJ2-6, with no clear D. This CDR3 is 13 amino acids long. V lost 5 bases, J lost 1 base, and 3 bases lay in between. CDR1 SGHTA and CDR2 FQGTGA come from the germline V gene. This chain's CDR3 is CASSRSGANVLTF. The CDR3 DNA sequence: TGTGCCAGCAGCCGTTCTGGGGCCAACGTCCTGACTTTC.